The clone carrying this T cell receptor beta chain was detected many times. What it recognizes is unknown. V trimming: 3 bases; J trimming: 6 bases; junction bases outside the gene matches: 12. The CDR3 totals 17 residues. Germline V lookup: CDR1 LNHDA, CDR2 SQIVND (reference sequence). TCRdb reprocessed the reads with MiXCR, giving one entry per CDR3 protein. The sample contains 400,000 or so distinct CDR3 sequences, roughly 31% of which appear only once. These data are taken from a study of T cell repertoires in cytomegalovirus infection. Study-level background: Through public TCR beta signatures, both CMV infection and matching HLA type were indicated.

Whole-study findings and limits: There were carriers of CMV plus the relevant HLA, and cumulative public TCR beta family frequency identified them.

Sequences were obtained from PBMCs. The chain has TRBV19 and TRBJ2-1; 9 nucleotides agree with TRBD2. The source is a human donor in good health (CMV status not recorded). Some clones in this sample may be carry-over from other donors' samples. The CDR3 loop is CASSIRLAGAGGNEQFF. CDR3 nucleotide sequence: TGTGCCAGTAGTATCAGATTAGCGGGGGCCGGTGGCAATGAGCAGTTCTTC.